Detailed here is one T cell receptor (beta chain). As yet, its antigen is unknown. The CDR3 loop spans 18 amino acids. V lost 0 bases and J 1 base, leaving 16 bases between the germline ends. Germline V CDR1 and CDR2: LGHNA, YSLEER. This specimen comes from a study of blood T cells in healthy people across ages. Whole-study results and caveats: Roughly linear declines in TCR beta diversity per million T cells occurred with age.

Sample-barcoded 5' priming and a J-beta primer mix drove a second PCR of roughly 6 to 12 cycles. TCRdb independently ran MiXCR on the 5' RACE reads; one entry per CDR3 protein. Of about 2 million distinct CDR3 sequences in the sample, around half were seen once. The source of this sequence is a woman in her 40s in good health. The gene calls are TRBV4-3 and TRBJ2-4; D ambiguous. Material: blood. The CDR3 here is CASSQDGRSVAAKNIQYF. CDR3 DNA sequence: TGCGCCAGCAGCCAAGATGGACGGTCGGTTGCGGCCAAAAACATTCAGTACTTC.